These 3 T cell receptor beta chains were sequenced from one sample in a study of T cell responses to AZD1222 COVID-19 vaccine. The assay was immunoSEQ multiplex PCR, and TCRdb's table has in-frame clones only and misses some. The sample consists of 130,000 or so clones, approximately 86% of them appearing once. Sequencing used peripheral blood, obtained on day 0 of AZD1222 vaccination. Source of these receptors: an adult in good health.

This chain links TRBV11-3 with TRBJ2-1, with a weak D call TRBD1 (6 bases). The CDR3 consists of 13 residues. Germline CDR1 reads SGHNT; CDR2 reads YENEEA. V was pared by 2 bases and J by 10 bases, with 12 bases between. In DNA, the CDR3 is TGTGCCAGCAGCTTATTACAGGGTCTCGAGCAGTTCTTC. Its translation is CASSLLQGLEQFF.

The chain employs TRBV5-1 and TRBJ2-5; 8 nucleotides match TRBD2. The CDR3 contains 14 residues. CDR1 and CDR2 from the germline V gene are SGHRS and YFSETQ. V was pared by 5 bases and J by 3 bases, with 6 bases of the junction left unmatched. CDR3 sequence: CASSQRGIEETQYF. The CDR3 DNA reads TGCGCCAGCAGTCAGCGGGGGATAGAAGAGACCCAGTACTTC.

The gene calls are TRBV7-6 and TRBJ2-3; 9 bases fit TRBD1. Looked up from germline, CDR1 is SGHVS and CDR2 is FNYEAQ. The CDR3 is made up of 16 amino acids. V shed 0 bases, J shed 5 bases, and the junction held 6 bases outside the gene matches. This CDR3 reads CASSLAGDRAEDTQYF. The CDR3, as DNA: TGTGCCAGCAGCTTAGCTGGGGACAGGGCGGAAGATACGCAGTATTTT.